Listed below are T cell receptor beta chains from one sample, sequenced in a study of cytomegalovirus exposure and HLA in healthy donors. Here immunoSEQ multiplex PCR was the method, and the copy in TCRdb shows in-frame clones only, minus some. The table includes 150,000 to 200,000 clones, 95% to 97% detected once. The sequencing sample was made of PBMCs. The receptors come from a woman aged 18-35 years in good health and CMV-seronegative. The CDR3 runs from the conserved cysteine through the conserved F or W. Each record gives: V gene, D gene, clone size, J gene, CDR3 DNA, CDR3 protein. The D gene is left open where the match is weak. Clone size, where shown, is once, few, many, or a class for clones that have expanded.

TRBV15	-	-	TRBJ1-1	TGTGCCACCAGCAGAGACAGGGTGATGAACACTGAAGCTTTCTTT	CATSRDRVMNTEAFF
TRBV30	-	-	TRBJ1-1	TGTGCCTGGAGTTCACCGGGGGGCAGGGCGGCTTTCTTT	CAWSSPGGRAAFF
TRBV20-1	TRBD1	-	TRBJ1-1	TGCAGTGGGACAGGGAACACTGAAGCTTTCTTT	CSGTGNTEAFF
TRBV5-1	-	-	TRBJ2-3	TGCGCCAGCAGCGGGCGGGTTTCGGACACAGATACGCAGTATTTT	CASSGRVSDTDTQYF
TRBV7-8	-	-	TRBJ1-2	TGTGCCAGCAGCTTAGGTTCTGCTAGGCGGGATGGCTACACCTTC	CASSLGSARRDGYTF
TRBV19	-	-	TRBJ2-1	TGTGCCAGTAGTTTGGCGGTGAGCTCCTACAATGAGCAGTTCTTC	CASSLAVSSYNEQFF
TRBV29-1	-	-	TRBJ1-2	TGCAGCGTTGGTCTTGGGGCCTATGGCTACACCTTC	CSVGLGAYGYTF
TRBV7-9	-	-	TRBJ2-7	TGTGCCAGCAGCTTGCGGGCGAACTCAAATTCCTACGAGCAGTACTTC	CASSLRANSNSYEQYF
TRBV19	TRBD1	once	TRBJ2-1	TGTGCCAGCAGTGACGCATCCGGGACAGCCTACAATGAGCAGTTCTTC	CASSDASGTAYNEQFF
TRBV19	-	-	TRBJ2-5	TGTGCCAGTAGTCCCAGCGCGGAGACCCAGTACTTC	CASSPSAETQYF
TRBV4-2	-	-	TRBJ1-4	TGTGCCAGCAGCCAAGTCTATGAAAATGCAACTAATGAAAAACTGTTTTTT	CASSQVYENATNEKLFF
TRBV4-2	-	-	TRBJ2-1	TGTGCCAGCAGCCAAGATCCGTCCAGGGCAGGATACAATGAGCAGTTCTTC	CASSQDPSRAGYNEQFF
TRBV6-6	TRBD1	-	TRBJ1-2	TGTGCCAGCAGTTCCGACAGGGGGAACTATGGCTACACCTTC	CASSSDRGNYGYTF
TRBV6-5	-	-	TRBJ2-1	-	CASSSSPGSYNEQFF
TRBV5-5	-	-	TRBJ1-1	TGTGCCAGCAGCTTGTTAGTGAACACTGAAGCTTTCTTT	CASSLLVNTEAFF
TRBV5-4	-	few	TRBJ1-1	TGTGCCAGCAGCTTGCGCCAGGGGAACACTGAAGCTTTCTTT	CASSLRQGNTEAFF
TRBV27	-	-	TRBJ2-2	TGTGCCAGCAGTTCCTCCCTGAACACCGGGGAGCTGTTTTTT	CASSSSLNTGELFF
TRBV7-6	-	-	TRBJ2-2	TGTGCCAGCAGCTCGACAGATCTGAACACCGGGGAGCTGTTTTTT	CASSSTDLNTGELFF
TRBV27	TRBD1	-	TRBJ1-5	TGTGCCAGCAGTGACAGGGGGCGCGGTAGCAATCAGCCCCAGCATTTT	CASSDRGRGSNQPQHF
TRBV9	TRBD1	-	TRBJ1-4	TGTGCCAGCAGCGTTCTGAGACAGGGGACACCAACTAATGAAAAACTGTTTTTT	CASSVLRQGTPTNEKLFF
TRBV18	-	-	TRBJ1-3	TGTGCCAGCTCACCTATGGGGGACACGAGCTCTGGAAACACCATATATTTT	CASSPMGDTSSGNTIYF
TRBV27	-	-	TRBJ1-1	TGTGCCAGCAGTGACGCGACAGGTCATATGAACACTGAAGCTTTCTTT	CASSDATGHMNTEAFF
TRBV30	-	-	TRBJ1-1	TGTGCCTGGAGTGTAGGGAGGGGCCCGAACACTGAAGCTTTCTTT	CAWSVGRGPNTEAFF
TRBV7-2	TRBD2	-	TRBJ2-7	TGTGCCAGCAGCTTAACTAGCGGGGGTTTCTACGAGCAGTACTTC	CASSLTSGGFYEQYF
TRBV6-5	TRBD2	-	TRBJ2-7	TGTGCCAGCAGTTATAGCGGGGGGCAATCCTACGAGCAGTACTTC	CASSYSGGQSYEQYF
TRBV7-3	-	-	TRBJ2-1	TGTGCCAGCAGCCAGACCGGGGATGAGCAGTTCTTC	CASSQTGDEQFF
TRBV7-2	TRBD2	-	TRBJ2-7	TGTGCCAGCAGCTGGGTGGATAGCGGGTTTTACGAGCAGTACTTC	CASSWVDSGFYEQYF
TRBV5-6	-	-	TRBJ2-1	TGTGCCAGCAGCTTACTCGGGGGTTACAATGAGCAGTTCTTC	CASSLLGGYNEQFF
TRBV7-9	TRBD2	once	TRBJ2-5	TGTGCCAGCAGCTTACAAGCGGGGGGGGAGTTCGAGACCCAGTACTTC	CASSLQAGGEFETQYF
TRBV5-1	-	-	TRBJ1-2	TGCGCCAGCAGCTTGGGGTCACTTCAGGCCTATGGCTACACCTTC	CASSLGSLQAYGYTF
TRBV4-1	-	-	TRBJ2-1	TGCGCCAGCAGTCATACAGGGACCAACACCTACAATGAGCAGTTCTTC	CASSHTGTNTYNEQFF
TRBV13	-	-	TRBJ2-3	TGTGCCAGCAGCCATCCTCCGGACAAGAGCACAGATACGCAGTATTTT	CASSHPPDKSTDTQYF
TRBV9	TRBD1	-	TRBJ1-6	TGTGCCAGCAGCCTTACCGGGACAGGGGGTAATTCACCCCTCCACTTT	CASSLTGTGGNSPLHF
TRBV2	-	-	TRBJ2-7	TGTGCCAGCAGTTTGCGGGCGCCCTACGAGCAGTACTTC	CASSLRAPYEQYF
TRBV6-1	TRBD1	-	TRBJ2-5	TGTGCCAGCAATTGGGACAGAAAAGAGACCCAGTACTTC	CASNWDRKETQYF
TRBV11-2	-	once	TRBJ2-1	TGTGCCAGCAGGGAGGACGCCTACAATGAGCAGTTCTTC	CASREDAYNEQFF
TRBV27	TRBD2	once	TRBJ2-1	TGTGCCAGCAGTTTTGGGCTAGCGGGGGGCCAGGTGCAGTTCTTC	CASSFGLAGGQVQFF
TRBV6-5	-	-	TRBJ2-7	TGTGCCAGCAGTTACTCTCATTCCTACGAGCAGTACTTC	CASSYSHSYEQYF
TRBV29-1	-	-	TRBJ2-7	TGCAGCGTTGAGAGAGCGGACTACGAGCAGTACTTC	CSVERADYEQYF
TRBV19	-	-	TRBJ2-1	TGTGCCAGTACACTAACAGGGATGGCGCACAATGAGCAGTTCTTC	CASTLTGMAHNEQFF
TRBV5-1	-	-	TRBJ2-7	TGCGCCAGCAGCTTCCAGGTCCCATACGAGCAGTACTTC	CASSFQVPYEQYF
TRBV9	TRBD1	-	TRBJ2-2	TGTGCCAGCAGCGTAGACGACAGGGGGGACACCGGGGAGCTGTTTTTT	CASSVDDRGDTGELFF
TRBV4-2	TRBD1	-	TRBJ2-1	TGTGCCAGCAGCCCACCGGGACAGGGTTCCAATGAGCAGTTCTTC	CASSPPGQGSNEQFF
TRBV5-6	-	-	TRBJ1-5	TGTGCCAGCAGCTTGGGGTCCACTAATCAGCCCCAGCATTTT	CASSLGSTNQPQHF
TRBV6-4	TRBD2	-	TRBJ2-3	TGTGCCAGCAGTGACTCTCCGACTAGCGGGGGGGCAGATACGCAGTATTTT	CASSDSPTSGGADTQYF
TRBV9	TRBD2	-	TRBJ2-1	TGTGCCAGCAGCGTAGTGCCCAGCGGGGGGGCGAATGAGCAGTTCTTC	CASSVVPSGGANEQFF
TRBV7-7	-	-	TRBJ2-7	TGTGCTAGCCCCACTTCCCCCCCCCGCGGGATCTCCTACGAGCAGTACTTC	CASPTSPPRGISYEQYF
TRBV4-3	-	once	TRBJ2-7	TGCGCCAGCAGCCAAGCATCCGGCTACGAGCAGTACTTC	CASSQASGYEQYF
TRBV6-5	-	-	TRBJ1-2	TGTGCCAGCACCAAGACAGGCGCTAACTATGGCTACACCTTC	CASTKTGANYGYTF
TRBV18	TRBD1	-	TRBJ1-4	TGTGCCAGCTCACCCGGACAGGGGGCAAGTGAAAAACTGTTTTTT	CASSPGQGASEKLFF